This paragraph reports one T cell receptor beta chain. The sample originates from a study of blood T cell repertoires in COVID-19. Repertoires were generated with immunoSEQ multiplex PCR, while TCRdb's copy carries only in-frame clones and drops some. The sample holds about 150,000 clones, roughly three quarters seen once. Germline V gives CDR1 LGHDT, CDR2 YNNKEL (reference sequence). This CDR3 comprises 16 residues. V gave up 4 bases and J gave up 2 bases; unmatched junction bases: 9. The specimen was peripheral blood. The sequence derives from a man in his 60s with acute or convalescent COVID-19. V gene TRBV3-1 (or the pseudogene TRBV3-2) combines with J gene TRBJ2-7; 9 nucleotides match TRBD1. The CDR3 nucleotides read TGTGCCAGCAGCCCTAGACTCGGGACAGGGCCCTACGAGCAGTACTTC. Its translation is CASSPRLGTGPYEQYF.